These 28 T cell receptor beta chains were sequenced from one sample in a study of blood T cell repertoires in COVID-19. The table came from immunoSEQ multiplex PCR; TCRdb's copy has only in-frame clones and leaves some out. The sample has roughly 130,000 clones; 88% are singletons. Source material: peripheral blood. Receptors originate from a man aged 55-75 years with active or convalescent COVID-19.

The J gene is TRBJ2-1, the V gene TRBV4-2, with 9 nucleotides matching TRBD2. CDR3 length: 15 amino acids. The V and J ends lost 1 base and 3 bases, in that order; junction bases with no gene match: 1. CDR1 and CDR2 (germline): LGHNA, YNFKEQ. CDR3 protein: CASSQGLADYNEQFF. The CDR3 DNA is TGTGCCAGCAGCCAAGGACTAGCGGACTACAATGAGCAGTTCTTC.

V and J are TRBV11-3 and TRBJ1-2; 7 positions match TRBD1. After removal of 5 bases from V and 4 bases from J, the junction contained 10 bases not matched to a gene. CDR1 SGHNT and CDR2 YENEEA come from the germline V gene. This CDR3 is 15 amino acids long. CDR3 nucleotide sequence: TGTGCCAGCAGCGCTGGGACAGCTTGGGGCTATGGCTACACCTTC. Amino acid sequence: CASSAGTAWGYGYTF.

This chain connects TRBV15 to TRBJ1-6; D unclear. Germline assignment: CDR1 LNHNV and CDR2 YYDKDF (reference sequence). This CDR3 has 16 amino acids. V was trimmed by 3 bases and J by 0 bases, leaving 9 bases between them. The CDR3 DNA is TGTGCCACCAGCAGGCAACATGACTCCTATAATTCACCCCTCCACTTT. Protein: CATSRQHDSYNSPLHF. Full variable domain (remainder filled in from reference TRBV15 and TRBJ1-6): DAMVIQNPRYQVTQFGKPVTLSCSQTLNHNVMYWYQQKSSQAPKLLFHYYDKDFNNEADTPDNFQSRRPNTSFCFLDIRSPGLGDTAMYLCATSRQHDSYNSPLHFGNGTRLTVT.

The rearrangement uses TRBV19 and TRBJ2-2; D is uncertain. The V end lost 3 bases, the J end lost 3 bases, and 8 bases lay between the germline ends. This CDR3 region has 14 residues. Per germline, CDR1 LNHDA and CDR2 SQIVND (reference sequence). The CDR3 loop reads CASSMAADTGELFF. In DNA form, the CDR3 reads TGTGCCAGTAGTATGGCGGCGGACACCGGGGAGCTGTTTTTT.

The V call is TRBV19, the J call TRBJ2-5; TRBD2 agrees at 13 bases. J lost 2 bases, V lost 4 bases, and 10 bases had no gene match. This CDR3 spans 18 amino acids. CDR1 is LNHDA, CDR2 SQIVND, per germline (reference sequence). The CDR3 bases are TGTGCCAGTAGTAGGGAGCGTGCGGGACTAGCGGGACAAGAGACCCAGTACTTC. Its protein is CASSRERAGLAGQETQYF.

A single count supports this clone. The identical CDR3 is also encoded by other nucleotide sequences in the sample. The chain has TRBV6-2 or TRBV6-3 and TRBJ1-5, with TRBD1 as a possible D gene (5 bases). V was clipped by 3 bases and J by 0 bases, with 9 bases between them. This CDR3 is built from 15 residues. CDR1 is MNHEY, CDR2 SVGEGT, per germline. As DNA, the CDR3 is TGTGCCAGCAGTTATTCCGGGGGTAGCAATCAGCCCCAGCATTTT. Its translation: CASSYSGGSNQPQHF.

This clone has just a few counts. The chain uses TRBV25-1 and TRBJ1-4, with 8 positions matching TRBD1. The CDR3 contains 17 residues. Germline loops: CDR1 MGHDK, CDR2 SYGVNS. V trimming: 3 bases; J trimming: 5 bases; junction bases outside the gene matches: 11. CDR3 region: CASSDPDRGWRNEKLFF. CDR3 sequence (DNA): TGTGCCAGCAGTGACCCCGACAGGGGTTGGCGAAATGAAAAACTGTTTTTT.

V and J are TRBV15 and TRBJ2-1, with TRBD1 matching 7 bases. CDR3 length: 15 amino acids. Germline values: CDR1 LNHNV, CDR2 YYDKDF (reference sequence). Unmatched junction bases numbered 12, after V lost 5 bases and J lost 8 bases. CDR3 loop: CATSRRDSDIDEQFF. CDR3 nucleotides: TGTGCCACCAGCCGCCGGGACAGCGATATCGATGAGCAGTTCTTC. The full variable domain, in which reference TRBV15 and TRBJ2-1 provide the parts outside the CDR3, is DAMVIQNPRYQVTQFGKPVTLSCSQTLNHNVMYWYQQKSSQAPKLLFHYYDKDFNNEADTPDNFQSRRPNTSFCFLDIRSPGLGDTAMYLCATSRRDSDIDEQFFGPGTRLTVL.

This CDR3 reads CATSRQGLAGVGEQFF. In nucleotides, the CDR3 is TGTGCCACCAGCAGACAAGGACTAGCGGGAGTGGGTGAGCAGTTCTTC. The chain carries TRBV15 and TRBJ2-1, with 13 nucleotides matching TRBD2. V lost 2 bases to trimming and J lost 9 bases; unmatched junction nucleotides: 7. CDR3 length equals 16 residues. From germline, CDR1 is LNHNV and CDR2 YYDKDF (reference sequence).

This chain uses TRBV2 with TRBJ2-7, with D possibly TRBD2 on 7 matching bases. This CDR3 comprises 14 residues. With 6 bases removed from V and 0 bases from J, the gap between germline ends came to 12 bases. CDR1 is SNHLY, CDR2 FYNNEI, per germline. CDR3: CASSRGGSSYEQYF. The CDR3 DNA sequence: TGTGCCAGCAGCAGGGGAGGGAGCTCCTACGAGCAGTACTTC.

V is TRBV7-9 and J is TRBJ2-7; D call uncertain. This CDR3 has 12 residues. V was trimmed by 1 base and J by 2 bases, leaving 3 bases between them. CDR1 and CDR2 from the germline V gene are SEHNR and FQNEAQ (reference sequence). The CDR3 nucleotides read TGTGCCAGCAGCTTAGGCGCCTACGAGCAGTACTTC. Translated: CASSLGAYEQYF.

This rearrangement joins TRBV7-9 to TRBJ1-2, with D perhaps TRBD1 (5 bases). The CDR3 covers 13 residues. Looked up from germline, CDR1 is SEHNR and CDR2 is FQNEAQ (reference sequence). The V end lost 1 base, the J end lost 3 bases, and 6 bases lay between the germline ends. This CDR3 reads CASSLEGDYGYTF. DNA of the CDR3: TGTGCCAGCAGCTTAGAAGGGGACTATGGCTACACCTTC.

The chain uses TRBV18 and TRBJ2-1, with D tentatively TRBD2 (5 bases). The CDR3 extends over 14 amino acids. The V and J ends lost 4 bases and 3 bases respectively, with 10 bases between them. The germline CDR1 and CDR2 sequences are KGHSH and LQKENI. The CDR3 sequence is CASSRGSIYNEQFF. The DNA for the CDR3 is TGTGCCAGCTCACGCGGGTCGATCTACAATGAGCAGTTCTTC.

The CDR3 nucleotides read TGTGCCAGCAGTTACGGGGGTAGCGGGAGTTACGAGCAGTACTTC. Translating it yields CASSYGGSGSYEQYF. The V and J genes are TRBV6-2 or TRBV6-3 and TRBJ2-7; TRBD2 aligns across 9 bases. With 2 bases clipped from V and 4 bases from J, the junction kept 6 bases outside the gene matches. Germline V gene sequence: CDR1 MNHEY, CDR2 SVGEGT. The CDR3 extends over 15 amino acids.

In its sample, this clone was seen a few times. This sequence joins TRBV7-2 and TRBJ1-2, with TRBD1 identical over 7 bases. This CDR3 has 16 residues. In germline, CDR1 is SGHTA, CDR2 FQGNSA. The V gene end was trimmed by 1 base and the J gene end by 3 bases; junction bases not matched to a gene: 8. CDR3 protein: CASSLGSRGTDYGYTF. The CDR3, as DNA: TGTGCCAGCAGCTTAGGATCCCGGGGGACAGACTATGGCTACACCTTC.

This chain links TRBV30 with TRBJ2-3; TRBD2 agrees at 13 bases. CDR1 and CDR2 (germline): GTSNPN, SVGIG (reference sequence). V was pared by 8 bases and J by 5 bases, with 7 bases of the junction left unmatched. The CDR3 totals 14 residues. The CDR3 DNA is TGTGCCGGTCGACTAGCGGGAGGTGTAGATACGCAGTATTTT. Amino acid sequence: CAGRLAGGVDTQYF.

V and J are TRBV5-4 and TRBJ1-6; no clear D gene. Germline V gene data show CDR1 as SGHNT and CDR2 as YYREEE (reference sequence). V was shortened by 4 bases and J by 8 bases, with 16 bases between the two germline ends. This CDR3 comprises 15 residues. CDR3 loop: CASSLGGGSDSPLHF. The CDR3 nucleotides read TGTGCCAGCAGCCTAGGAGGCGGATCCGATTCACCCCTCCACTTT.

The V call is TRBV9, the J call TRBJ2-5, with D tentatively TRBD1 (6 bases). The CDR3 totals 15 residues. V lost 4 bases to trimming and J lost 3 bases, with 16 bases between them. The germline V gene encodes CDR1 SGDLS and CDR2 YYNGEE. The CDR3 bases are TGTGCCAGCAGCCCCCAGGGGCGGCGGGAAGAGACCCAGTACTTC. Translated: CASSPQGRREETQYF.

This clone came up once. The V and J genes are TRBV5-1 and TRBJ2-7; 7 bases match TRBD1. V trimming: 2 bases; J trimming: 4 bases; junction bases outside the gene matches: 6. This CDR3 has 14 amino acids. The germline gives CDR1 SGHRS, CDR2 YFSETQ. CDR3 residues: CASSLNRGPYEQYF. The DNA of the CDR3 is TGCGCCAGCAGCTTAAACAGGGGACCGTACGAGCAGTACTTC. The full variable domain, its missing parts supplied by reference TRBV5-1 and TRBJ2-7, is KAGVTQTPRYLIKTRGQQVTLSCSPISGHRSVSWYQQTPGQGLQFLFEYFSETQRNKGNFPGRFSGRQFSNSRSEMNVSTLELGDSALYLCASSLNRGPYEQYFGPGTRLTVT.

The chain links TRBV28 to TRBJ1-3; D possibly corresponds to TRBD1 (5 bases). The CDR3 contains 15 residues. The germline V gene has CDR1 MDHEN and CDR2 SYDVKM. V gave up 2 bases and J gave up 2 bases, with 10 bases separating them. The CDR3 reads CASSLGGFAGNTIYF. Here the CDR3 DNA reads TGTGCCAGCAGTTTAGGGGGGTTCGCTGGAAACACCATATATTTT.

The chain combines TRBV5-5 with TRBJ2-1; D possibly corresponds to TRBD2 (6 bases). Trimming shortened V by 1 base and J by 7 bases, and 12 bases separated the two germline ends. The CDR3 covers 14 residues. Per the germline V gene, CDR1 is SGHKS and CDR2 is YYEKEE (reference sequence). The CDR3 sequence is CASSLSASDNEQFF. Here the CDR3 DNA reads TGTGCCAGCAGCTTGAGCGCTAGCGATAATGAGCAGTTCTTC.

This chain uses TRBV19 with TRBJ2-5, with 9 bases lining up with TRBD2. In germline, CDR1 is LNHDA, CDR2 SQIVND (reference sequence). J lost 5 bases, V lost 10 bases, and 14 bases had no gene match. This CDR3 is 15 amino acids long. As DNA, the CDR3 is TGTGCCACTACTCTCCGCGGGAGGGGCGGCGAGACCCAGTACTTC. It is translated as CATTLRGRGGETQYF.

This CDR3 reads CASSPGQGEAFF. CDR3 sequence (DNA): TGTGCCAGTAGCCCCGGACAGGGTGAAGCTTTCTTT. The V and J genes are TRBV19 and TRBJ1-1; the match to TRBD1 covers 8 bases. With 6 bases clipped from V and 7 bases from J, the junction kept 4 bases outside the gene matches. The CDR3 runs to 12 residues. Germline values: CDR1 LNHDA, CDR2 SQIVND (reference sequence). Full variable domain (rest looked up from reference TRBV19 and TRBJ1-1): DGGITQSPKYLFRKEGQNVTLSCEQNLNHDAMYWYRQDPGQGLRLIYYSQIVNDFQKGDIAEGYSVSREKKESFPLTVTSAQKNPTAFYLCASSPGQGEAFFGQGTRLTVV.

The V call is TRBV5-4, the J call TRBJ1-1; possible D gene TRBD1, 6 bases. The CDR3 is made up of 14 amino acids. Trimming removed 4 bases from V and 1 base from J, with 11 bases in between. The V gene's germline CDR1 is SGHNT and CDR2 YYREEE (reference sequence). The CDR3 region has the DNA TGTGCCAGCAGCCCCGGACAGAGGAACACTGAAGCTTTCTTT. It specifies CASSPGQRNTEAFF.

CDR3 sequence reads: CASSQPSSGTTKNIQYF. The DNA of the CDR3 is TGCGCCAGCAGCCAACCCTCTAGCGGGACGACCAAAAACATTCAGTACTTC. This chain connects TRBV4-1 to TRBJ2-4, with 9 bases aligning to TRBD2. The CDR3 runs to 17 residues. Germline V CDR1 and CDR2: MGHRA, YSYEKL. Trimming cost V 2 bases and J 2 bases; bases outside gene matches: 7.

V and J are TRBV5-3 and TRBJ2-3; 14 bases agree with TRBD2. TRBV5-3 is marked as an open reading frame, function uncertain. Trimming at V came to 2 bases and at J to 5 bases, leaving 7 bases not matched to a gene. The CDR3 spans 17 residues. The CDR3 loop reads CARSLGLAGGEGDTQYF. In DNA form, the CDR3 reads TGTGCCAGAAGCTTAGGACTAGCGGGAGGAGAGGGAGATACGCAGTATTTT.

This clone turned up a few times. The chain joins TRBV3-1 (or the pseudogene TRBV3-2) to TRBJ2-6; D uncertain. Germline-derived CDR1 and CDR2 are LGHDT and YNNKEL (reference sequence). There are 15 residues in the CDR3. The V and J ends lost 1 base and 2 bases respectively, with 6 bases between them. CDR3 residues: CASSQGVPGANVLTF. The CDR3 coding sequence is TGTGCCAGCAGCCAAGGCGTACCTGGGGCCAACGTCCTGACTTTC.

This rearrangement joins TRBV5-8 to TRBJ1-5, with a tentative D call TRBD1 (5 bases). Germline V CDR1 and CDR2: SGHTS, YDEGEE. The V gene lost 2 bases and the J gene lost 6 bases, with 9 bases spanning the gap. The CDR3 spans 13 residues. CDR3 residues: CASSFVGGQPQHF. The CDR3 coding sequence is TGTGCCAGCAGCTTTGTCGGGGGTCAGCCCCAGCATTTT.